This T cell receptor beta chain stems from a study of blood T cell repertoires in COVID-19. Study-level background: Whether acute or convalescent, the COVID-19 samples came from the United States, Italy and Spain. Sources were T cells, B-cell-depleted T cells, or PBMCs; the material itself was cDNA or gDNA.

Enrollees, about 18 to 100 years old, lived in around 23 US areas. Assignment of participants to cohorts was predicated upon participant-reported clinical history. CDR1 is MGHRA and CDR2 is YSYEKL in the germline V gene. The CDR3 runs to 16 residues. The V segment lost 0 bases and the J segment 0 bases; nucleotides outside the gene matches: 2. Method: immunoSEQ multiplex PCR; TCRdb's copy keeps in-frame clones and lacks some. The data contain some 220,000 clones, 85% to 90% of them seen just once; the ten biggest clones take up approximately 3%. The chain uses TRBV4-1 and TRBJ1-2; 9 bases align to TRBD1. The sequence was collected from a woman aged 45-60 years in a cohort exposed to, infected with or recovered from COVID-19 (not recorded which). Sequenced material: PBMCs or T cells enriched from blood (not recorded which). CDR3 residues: CASSQETGGSNYGYTF. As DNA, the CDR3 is TGCGCCAGCAGCCAAGAGACAGGGGGTTCTAACTATGGCTACACCTTC.